Below, 21 T cell receptor beta chains from the same sample are listed, as sequenced in a study of T cells in Graves' hyperthyroidism and ophthalmopathy. The source material, RNA transcripts, was used to amplify TCR beta CDR3 regions. The HTBI primer set drove a first-round RT-PCR of the TCR CDR3. TCRdb analysed the multiplex PCR reads with MiXCR anew, one entry per CDR3 protein. The sample lists 300,000 to 450,000 distinct CDR3 sequences, approximately 18% occurring once. Input material: blood. The source of these receptors is a woman in her twenties or thirties with Graves' hyperthyroidism that later progressed to Graves' ophthalmopathy.

This clonotype turned up a few times. The chain combines TRBV20-1 with TRBJ2-1; 10 positions match TRBD2. The CDR3 runs 17 residues. The ends lost 1 base at V and 9 bases at J; junction bases unmatched: 15. Germline V gene sequence: CDR1 DFQATT, CDR2 SNEGSKA (reference sequence). CDR3 loop: CSARVSGGPGAWGEQFF. The CDR3 DNA is TGCAGTGCTAGAGTTAGCGGGGGGCCAGGGGCTTGGGGTGAGCAGTTCTTC.

The chain recombines TRBV2 with TRBJ1-2; 7 bases fit TRBD1. Germline trimming cut 5 bases from V and 0 bases from J; bases unmatched to any gene: 3. Germline CDR1 SNHLY, CDR2 FYNNEI. The CDR3 spans 14 residues. The CDR3 region is CASSRDSSNYGYTF. The DNA for the CDR3 is TGTGCCAGCAGTAGGGACAGCTCTAACTATGGCTACACCTTC.

J is TRBJ1-3 and V is TRBV13; D gene unclear. The V end was cut by 0 bases, the J end by 0 bases, with 12 bases between. Germline values: CDR1 PRHDT, CDR2 FYEKMQ (reference sequence). This CDR3 spans 17 amino acids. The CDR3 loop is CASSLGWAWNSGNTIYF. For the CDR3, the DNA is TGTGCCAGCAGCTTAGGCTGGGCCTGGAACTCTGGAAACACCATATATTTT.

This clonotype was seen many times. The rearrangement links TRBV27 to TRBJ1-3, with a possible D match to TRBD1 (6 bases). The CDR3 runs to 14 residues. In germline, CDR1 is MNHEY, CDR2 SMNVEV (reference sequence). Trimming cost V 6 bases and J 0 bases, with 9 bases left between them. The CDR3 here is CASSPRGSGNTIYF. The CDR3 DNA follows: TGTGCCAGCAGCCCCAGGGGCTCTGGAAACACCATATATTTT.

This clonotype was detected a few times. The chain uses TRBV6-1 and TRBJ1-3; no definite D call. Trimming shortened V by 0 bases and J by 0 bases, and 6 bases separated the two germline ends. The CDR3 totals 15 residues. In germline, CDR1 is MNHNS, CDR2 SASEGT. CDR3: CASSEARYSGNTIYF. The CDR3 coding sequence is TGTGCCAGCAGTGAAGCCAGATACTCTGGAAACACCATATATTTT.

This clonotype was seen repeatedly, ten times or more. The CDR3 nucleotides are TGCGCCAGCAGCTCCCCCCATACTAGCGGCACGAACACCGGGGAGCTGTTTTTT. Translating gives CASSSPHTSGTNTGELFF. The V gene is TRBV5-1, the J gene TRBJ2-2; 8 bases are shared with TRBD2. Germline CDR1 and CDR2: SGHRS and YFSETQ. Trimming cost V 3 bases and J 0 bases; bases outside gene matches: 10. The CDR3 length is 18 residues.

This clonotype came up many times. The chain combines TRBV27 with TRBJ1-5; D unresolved. CDR3 length equals 14 residues. Trimming removed 2 bases from V and 1 base from J, with 6 bases in between. In germline, CDR1 is MNHEY, CDR2 SMNVEV (reference sequence). This CDR3 is CASSLGGSNQPQHF. As DNA, the CDR3 is TGTGCCAGCAGTTTAGGAGGGAGCAATCAGCCCCAGCATTTT.

The V call is TRBV28, the J call TRBJ1-1; a weak D match, TRBD1 (5 bases). This CDR3 contains 14 residues. Trimming took off 7 bases at V and 0 bases at J, with 12 bases between the two ends. Germline values: CDR1 MDHEN, CDR2 SYDVKM. In DNA, the CDR3 is TGTGCCAGCACCGCGGGGCCGTTGAACACTGAAGCTTTCTTT. Protein: CASTAGPLNTEAFF.

This clonotype was seen repeatedly, ten times or more. In DNA form, the CDR3 reads TGTGCCAGCAGTCCCTCGGACAGGGACCGATCCACAGATACGCAGTATTTT. Translating gives CASSPSDRDRSTDTQYF. The V and J genes are TRBV27 and TRBJ2-3, with 8 bases that match TRBD1. The length of the CDR3 is 17 residues. CDR1 MNHEY and CDR2 SMNVEV come from the germline V gene (reference sequence). After removal of 5 bases from V and 2 bases from J, the junction contained 12 bases not matched to a gene.

This clonotype has just a few counts. V is TRBV7-2 and J is TRBJ1-2; no clear D gene. Between the trimmed V and J ends, which lost 5 bases and 8 bases, there was a span of 18 bases. The CDR3 is 14 residues long. Germline CDR1 is SGHTA and CDR2 is FQGNSA. CDR3 nucleotides: TGTGCCAGCAGCACTTGGACGGCCGCCTGGGGCTACACCTTC. This encodes CASSTWTAAWGYTF.

The table lists this clonotype with many counts. The chain links TRBV28 to TRBJ2-3; D might be TRBD2 (5 bases). Trimming pared 3 bases from V and 6 bases from J, leaving 22 bases between. This CDR3 has 17 amino acids. Germline V gives CDR1 MDHEN, CDR2 SYDVKM. The CDR3 loop reads CASSFEEGQILGDTQYF. The DNA of the CDR3 is TGTGCCAGCAGTTTCGAAGAGGGTCAAATTCTCGGTGATACGCAGTATTTT.

Comments on this clonotype: A junction boundary mismatches the germline segment, possibly from a read error. The chain couples TRBV10-3 to TRBJ1-6, with D hard to call. The CDR3 runs to 17 residues. CDR1 and CDR2 (germline): ENHRY, SYGVKD. Here the CDR3 reads CAISESADSTYNPPLHF. CDR3 coding DNA: TGTGCCATCAGTGAGTCGGCGGATTCCACGTATAATCCACCCCTCCACTTT.

This clonotype was counted at least ten times. The chain joins TRBV3-1 to TRBJ2-5; D is undetermined. The germline V gene has CDR1 LGHDT and CDR2 YNNKEL (reference sequence). The V end lost 3 bases, the J end lost 0 bases, and 17 bases lay between the germline ends. This CDR3 is 17 amino acids long. Here the CDR3 DNA reads TGTGCCAGCAGCCATCTACCCACAATGGAGTACCAAGAGACCCAGTACTTC. Its translation is CASSHLPTMEYQETQYF.

This clonotype was counted many times. The chain employs TRBV19 and TRBJ2-7; D remains ambiguous. The germline gives CDR1 LNHDA, CDR2 SQIVND (reference sequence). The CDR3 spans 15 residues. The ends were cut back, 5 bases at V and 1 base at J, with 15 bases in the middle. The CDR3 loop is CASSAYPGHSYEQYF. CDR3 DNA sequence: TGTGCCAGTAGTGCCTACCCGGGCCATTCCTACGAGCAGTACTTC.

At least ten counts were recorded for this clonotype. The J gene is TRBJ1-2, the V gene TRBV6-1, with TRBD1 identical over 11 bases. Trimming removed 7 bases from V and 4 bases from J; junction bases left unmatched: 5. Germline assignment: CDR1 MNHNS and CDR2 SASEGT. The CDR3 runs to 14 residues. The CDR3 loop is CASTPGTGGYGYTF. In DNA form, the CDR3 reads TGTGCCAGCACGCCCGGGACAGGGGGCTATGGCTACACCTTC.

The sample holds many counts of this clonotype. This sequence joins TRBV6-2 or TRBV6-3 and TRBJ2-2; 8 bases align to TRBD1. V lost 6 bases, J lost 3 bases, and 3 bases stayed unmatched. The CDR3 length is 14 residues. CDR1 is MNHEY, CDR2 SVGEGT, per germline. This CDR3 reads CASRWTGHTGELFF. The CDR3 nucleotides are TGTGCCAGCAGATGGACAGGGCACACCGGGGAGCTGTTTTTT.

With regard to this clonotype: Possible read error: a much larger clone is one base away. The chain carries TRBV6-1 and TRBJ2-3; no definite D call. V was clipped by 8 bases and J by 3 bases, with 21 bases between them. From germline, CDR1 is MNHNS and CDR2 SASEGT. The CDR3 is made up of 16 amino acids. This CDR3 reads CASAVLLAFRTDTQYF. The DNA for the CDR3 is TGTGCCAGCGCTGTTTTGCTGGCCTTCAGGACAGATACGCAGTATTTT.

V is TRBV4-1 and J is TRBJ2-7; 11 nucleotides line up with TRBD2. CDR3 length equals 18 residues. CDR1 and CDR2 (germline): MGHRA, YSYEKL. Trimming at V came to 0 bases and at J to 0 bases, leaving 7 bases not matched to a gene. The CDR3 protein is CASSQEGSGTSGSYEQYF. Here the CDR3 DNA reads TGCGCCAGCAGCCAAGAGGGGTCCGGGACTAGCGGCTCCTACGAGCAGTACTTC.

This clonotype has a handful of counts. The chain combines TRBV5-8 with TRBJ2-5; 8 nucleotides line up with TRBD2. CDR3 size: 16 residues. The germline CDR1 and CDR2 sequences are SGHTS and YDEGEE. J gave up 5 bases and V 2 bases, and 11 bases lay outside the gene matches. The CDR3 is CASSFVRGGLRETQYF. CDR3 coding DNA: TGTGCCAGCAGCTTTGTCCGGGGGGGGCTGAGGGAGACCCAGTACTTC.

This clonotype has a handful of counts. V and J are TRBV10-3 and TRBJ1-2, with TRBD1 matching 7 bases. The germline CDR1 and CDR2 sequences are ENHRY and SYGVKD. The CDR3 consists of 14 residues. V trimming: 10 bases; J trimming: 5 bases; junction bases outside the gene matches: 13. This chain's CDR3 is CATNSPGQIYGYTF. The CDR3 DNA is TGTGCCACCAACTCACCGGGACAGATTTATGGCTACACCTTC.

This clonotype was recorded many times. V is TRBV27 and J is TRBJ1-4, with D hard to call. The germline gives CDR1 MNHEY, CDR2 SMNVEV (reference sequence). V gave up 5 bases and J gave up 5 bases, with 18 bases separating them. The CDR3 covers 16 residues. CDR3 amino acids: CASSIFFGPPNEKLFF. The CDR3 nucleotides are TGTGCCAGCAGTATCTTTTTTGGGCCGCCGAATGAAAAACTGTTTTTT.